This TCR beta chain was identified during a study of T cells in Graves' hyperthyroidism and ophthalmopathy. The CDR3 consists of 15 residues. Trimming cost V 5 bases and J 0 bases; bases outside gene matches: 7. This clonotype was detected ten times or more. Amplification targeted TCR beta CDR3 regions from RNA transcripts. A set of HTBI primers served as the primers for a first-round RT-PCR of the TCR CDR3. Each CDR3 protein is one row after TCRdb ran MiXCR on the multiplex PCR reads. The sample includes about 280,000 distinct CDR3 sequences, less than 30% of them seen just once. Uncontrolled infection, other autoimmune disease, pregnancy or lactation barred patients from enrollment.

The chain carries TRBV12-3 or TRBV12-4 and TRBJ2-7; 7 bases fit TRBD1. The receptor's source is a man in his forties or fifties with Graves' hyperthyroidism that later progressed to Graves' ophthalmopathy. The sample taken for sequencing was blood. The CDR3 DNA is TGTGCCAGCAGTACCGGACAGGCGAGCTCCTACGAGCAGTACTTC. Translation gives CASSTGQASSYEQYF.